This entry lists 4 T cell receptor beta chains sequenced from one sample in a study of OX40 agonist ivuxolimab in advanced cancers. The protocol was immunoSEQ multiplex PCR, while the TCRdb copy is restricted to in-frame clones and leaves out a portion. This sample has about 92,000 clones, with 75% to 95% found just once. The sequenced sample was CD4+ or CD8+ T cells sorted from blood, obtained in a trial of the OX40 agonist ivuxolimab. The receptors stem from an adult with an advanced solid tumor such as melanoma, head and neck, liver or kidney cancer.

The chain joins TRBV2 to TRBJ2-3; unclear D gene. The ends were cut back, 4 bases at V and 1 base at J, with 6 bases in the middle. Germline V gene lookup returns CDR1 SNHLY and CDR2 FYNNEI. There are 13 residues in the CDR3. In DNA form, the CDR3 reads TGTGCCAGCAGTGCCGACCGCACAGATACGCAGTATTTT. This codes for CASSADRTDTQYF.

The chain is built from TRBV11-2 and TRBJ1-1; D is possibly TRBD1 (5 bases). The CDR3 has 15 amino acids. CDR1 is SGHAT and CDR2 is FQNNGV in the germline V gene. Between the trimmed V and J ends, which lost 1 base and 1 base, there was a span of 10 bases. CDR3 sequence (DNA): TGTGCCAGCAGCTTAGTCCTGACAGCGAACACTGAAGCTTTCTTT. Encoded protein: CASSLVLTANTEAFF.

This rearrangement joins TRBV28 to TRBJ2-5, with unresolved D. V was cut by 6 bases and J by 7 bases, with 18 bases left in between. The CDR3 covers 14 residues. Looked up from germline, CDR1 is MDHEN and CDR2 is SYDVKM. The CDR3 nucleotides read TGTGCCAGCAGCCACTTGGGTGGTGTGGGGACCCAGTACTTC. Amino acid sequence: CASSHLGGVGTQYF.

The gene calls are TRBV30 and TRBJ1-4; TRBD1 matches 8 bases. The CDR3 length is 16 residues. Trimming cost V 2 bases and J 6 bases; bases outside gene matches: 11. In germline, CDR1 is GTSNPN, CDR2 SVGIG (reference sequence). The CDR3 sequence is CAWSTSRDRSYEKLFF. The CDR3 DNA reads as TGTGCCTGGAGTACCTCCCGGGACAGGAGTTATGAAAAACTGTTTTTT.